This record covers a single TCR beta chain. Its antigen is still unknown. The CDR3 covers 14 residues. The V and J ends lost 4 bases and 7 bases, in that order; junction bases with no gene match: 7. Germline CDR1 SGDLS, CDR2 YYNGEE. The sample comes from a study of CD8 T cells in Susac syndrome. General study findings and limits: Susac-specific public clones were found in both the total CD8+ and the CD8+ TEMRA repertoires, with sixteen in the former and about five in the latter.

Random hexamers were used to reverse transcribe the RNA input (0.5 to 1 ug). TCRdb itself ran the immunoSEQ multiplex PCR reads through MiXCR, one entry per CDR3 protein. The table lists around 53,000 distinct CDR3 sequences, roughly 94% of them singletons, with less than 0.9% in the top ten. The TCR originated in a human donor with Susac syndrome. Sequencing was performed on CD8+ T cells from PBMCs. The rearrangement links TRBV9 to TRBJ2-2; 7 bases map to TRBD1. The CDR3: CASSPRTGGGELFF. CDR3 DNA: TGTGCCAGCAGCCCCCGGACAGGTGGCGGGGAGCTGTTTTTT. Full variable domain (remainder filled in from reference TRBV9 and TRBJ2-2): DSGVTQTPKHLITATGQRVTLRCSPRSGDLSVYWYQQSLDQGLQFLIQYYNGEERAKGNILERFSAQQFPDLHSELNLSSLELGDSALYFCASSPRTGGGELFFGEGSRLTVL.